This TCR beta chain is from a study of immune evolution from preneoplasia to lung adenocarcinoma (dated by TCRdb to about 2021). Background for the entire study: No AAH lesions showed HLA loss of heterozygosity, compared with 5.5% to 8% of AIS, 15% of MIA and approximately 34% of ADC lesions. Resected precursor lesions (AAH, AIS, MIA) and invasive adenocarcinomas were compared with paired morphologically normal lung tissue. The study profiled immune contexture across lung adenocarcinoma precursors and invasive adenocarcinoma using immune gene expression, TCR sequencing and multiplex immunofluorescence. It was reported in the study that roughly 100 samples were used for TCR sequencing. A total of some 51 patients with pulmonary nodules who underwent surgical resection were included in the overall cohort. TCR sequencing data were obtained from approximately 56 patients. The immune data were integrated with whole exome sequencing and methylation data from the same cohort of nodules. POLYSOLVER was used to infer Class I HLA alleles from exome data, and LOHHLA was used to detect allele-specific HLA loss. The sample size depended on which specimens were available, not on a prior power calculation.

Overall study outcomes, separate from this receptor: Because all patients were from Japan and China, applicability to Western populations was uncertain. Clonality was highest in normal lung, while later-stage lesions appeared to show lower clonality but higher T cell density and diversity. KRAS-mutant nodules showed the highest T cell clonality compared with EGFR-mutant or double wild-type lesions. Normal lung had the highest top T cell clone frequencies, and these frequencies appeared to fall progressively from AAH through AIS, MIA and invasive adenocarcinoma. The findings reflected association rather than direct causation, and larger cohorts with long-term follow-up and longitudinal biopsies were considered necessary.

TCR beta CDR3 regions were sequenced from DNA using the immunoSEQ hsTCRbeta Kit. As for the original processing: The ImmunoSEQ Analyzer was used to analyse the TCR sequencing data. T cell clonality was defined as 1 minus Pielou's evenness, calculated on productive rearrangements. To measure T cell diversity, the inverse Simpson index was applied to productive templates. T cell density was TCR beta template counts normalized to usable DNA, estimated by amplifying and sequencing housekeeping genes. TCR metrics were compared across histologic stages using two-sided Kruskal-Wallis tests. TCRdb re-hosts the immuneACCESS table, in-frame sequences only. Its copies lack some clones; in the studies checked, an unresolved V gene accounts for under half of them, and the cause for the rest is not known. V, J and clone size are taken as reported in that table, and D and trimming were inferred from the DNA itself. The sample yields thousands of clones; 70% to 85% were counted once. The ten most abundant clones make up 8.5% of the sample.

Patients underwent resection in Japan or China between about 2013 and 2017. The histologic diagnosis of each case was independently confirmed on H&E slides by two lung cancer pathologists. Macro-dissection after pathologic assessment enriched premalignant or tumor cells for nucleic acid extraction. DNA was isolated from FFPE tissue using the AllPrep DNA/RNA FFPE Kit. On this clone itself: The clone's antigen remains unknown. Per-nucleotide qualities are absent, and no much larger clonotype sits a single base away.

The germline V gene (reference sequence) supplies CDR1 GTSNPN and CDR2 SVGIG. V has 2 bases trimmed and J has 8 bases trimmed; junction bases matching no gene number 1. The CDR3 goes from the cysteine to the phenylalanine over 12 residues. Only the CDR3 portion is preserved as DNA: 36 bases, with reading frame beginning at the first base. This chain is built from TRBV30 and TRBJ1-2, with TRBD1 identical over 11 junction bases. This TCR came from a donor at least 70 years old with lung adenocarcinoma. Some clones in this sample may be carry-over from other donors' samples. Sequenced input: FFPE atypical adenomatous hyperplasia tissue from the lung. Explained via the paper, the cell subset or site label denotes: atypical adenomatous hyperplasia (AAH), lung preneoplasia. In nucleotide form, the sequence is TGTGCCTGGAGTCGGACAGGGGGCGGCTACACCTTC. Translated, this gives CAWSRTGGGYTF.